A selection of T cell receptor beta chains follows, all from one sample in a study of CXCR3-negative and CXCR3-positive naive CD8 T cells. One entry per CDR3 protein, without DNA, is what TCRdb gives after re-calling the 5' RACE reads. This sample's table reports some 67,000 distinct CDR3 sequences. Sequenced input: naive CXCR3- CD8+ T cells from blood. Receptors were obtained from a human donor in good health. Some clones in this sample may be carry-over from other donors' samples. CDR3s include the opening cysteine and the closing phenylalanine or tryptophan. Each record gives: V gene, J gene, CDR3 protein.

V gene: TRBV7-9; J gene: TRBJ2-2; CDR3 protein: CASSPGYRQNTGELFF
V gene: TRBV18; J gene: TRBJ2-5; CDR3 protein: CASSPPIGGETQYF
V gene: TRBV2; J gene: TRBJ2-1; CDR3 protein: CASSELATSNEQFF
V gene: TRBV24-1; J gene: TRBJ2-2; CDR3 protein: CATSDRSTGELFF
V gene: TRBV20-1; J gene: TRBJ2-1; CDR3 protein: CSARGGSSYNEQFF
V gene: TRBV11-1; J gene: TRBJ2-5; CDR3 protein: CASSPSRTGESETQYF
V gene: TRBV29-1; J gene: TRBJ1-1; CDR3 protein: CSVEDYPTGETEAFF
V gene: TRBV11-2; J gene: TRBJ1-4; CDR3 protein: CASSLEVKDEKLFF
V gene: TRBV19; J gene: TRBJ1-2; CDR3 protein: CASSIGQPYGYTF
V gene: TRBV7-9; J gene: TRBJ1-2; CDR3 protein: CASSNTGGAHYGYTF
V gene: TRBV25-1; J gene: TRBJ1-1; CDR3 protein: CASPGGNTEAFF
V gene: TRBV4-1; J gene: TRBJ2-7; CDR3 protein: CASSHRDGSYEQYF
V gene: TRBV18; J gene: TRBJ2-7; CDR3 protein: CASSLGHMGEQYF
V gene: TRBV4-2; J gene: TRBJ1-1; CDR3 protein: CASSQVGGDGTEAFF
V gene: TRBV3-1; J gene: TRBJ2-5; CDR3 protein: CASRNADSETQYF
V gene: TRBV7-9; J gene: TRBJ1-1; CDR3 protein: CASSYQGGADTEAFF
V gene: TRBV19; J gene: TRBJ2-1; CDR3 protein: CASSIGAGGSYNEQFF
V gene: TRBV5-1; J gene: TRBJ2-7; CDR3 protein: CASSPWTSDPGEQYF
V gene: TRBV3-1; J gene: TRBJ2-5; CDR3 protein: CASSQNVRQETQYF
V gene: TRBV29-1; J gene: TRBJ2-1; CDR3 protein: CSVDAAHTFNEQFF
V gene: TRBV5-1; J gene: TRBJ2-7; CDR3 protein: CASNEGGPSEQYF
V gene: TRBV7-9; J gene: TRBJ2-5; CDR3 protein: CASSLVSGEETQYF
V gene: TRBV7-9; J gene: TRBJ1-2; CDR3 protein: CASSYWTGRENYGYTF
V gene: TRBV7-3; J gene: TRBJ2-7; CDR3 protein: CASSPPDRDEQYF
V gene: TRBV29-1; J gene: TRBJ2-5; CDR3 protein: CSVEDPTSGSQETQYF
V gene: TRBV4-1; J gene: TRBJ2-7; CDR3 protein: CASSQDASGNYEQYF
V gene: TRBV5-6; J gene: TRBJ2-7; CDR3 protein: CASSLELSSYEQYF
V gene: TRBV7-9; J gene: TRBJ2-1; CDR3 protein: CASSLAKRYRGQYDEQFF
V gene: TRBV20-1; J gene: TRBJ1-2; CDR3 protein: CSAAPGQVSYGYTF
V gene: TRBV9; J gene: TRBJ2-1; CDR3 protein: CASSVSTSGRLDEQFF
V gene: TRBV28; J gene: TRBJ2-4; CDR3 protein: CASSFNLLAKNIQYF
V gene: TRBV29-1; J gene: TRBJ2-3; CDR3 protein: CSVEGTSGNTQYF
V gene: TRBV12-3/TRBV12-4; J gene: TRBJ2-2; CDR3 protein: CASRAPGELFF
V gene: TRBV6-6; J gene: TRBJ1-5; CDR3 protein: CASTLQGDYSNQPQHF
V gene: TRBV5-6; J gene: TRBJ2-1; CDR3 protein: CASSLELVYNEQFF
V gene: TRBV9; J gene: TRBJ2-5; CDR3 protein: CASSVGRQGAGETQYF
V gene: TRBV20-1; J gene: TRBJ2-2; CDR3 protein: CSARDPGDWTRELFF
V gene: TRBV4-3; J gene: TRBJ2-1; CDR3 protein: CASSQDGSSYNEQFF
V gene: TRBV24-1; J gene: TRBJ2-7; CDR3 protein: CATSASSSYEQYF
V gene: TRBV2; J gene: TRBJ2-5; CDR3 protein: CASRDRGEETQYF
V gene: TRBV7-2; J gene: TRBJ2-1; CDR3 protein: CASSLDPSNEQFF
V gene: TRBV5-5; J gene: TRBJ2-7; CDR3 protein: CASSLEAGGSDEQYF